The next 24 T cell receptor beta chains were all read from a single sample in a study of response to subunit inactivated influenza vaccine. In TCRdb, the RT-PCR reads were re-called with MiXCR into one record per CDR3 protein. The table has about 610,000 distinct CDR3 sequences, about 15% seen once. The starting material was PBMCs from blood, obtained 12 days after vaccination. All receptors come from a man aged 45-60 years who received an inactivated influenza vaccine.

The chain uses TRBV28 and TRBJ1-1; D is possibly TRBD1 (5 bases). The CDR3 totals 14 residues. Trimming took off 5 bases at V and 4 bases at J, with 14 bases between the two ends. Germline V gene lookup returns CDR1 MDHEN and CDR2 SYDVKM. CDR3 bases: TGTGCCAGCAGTCCCCTGGGGGGAGGCACTGAAGCTTTCTTT. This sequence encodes CASSPLGGGTEAFF.

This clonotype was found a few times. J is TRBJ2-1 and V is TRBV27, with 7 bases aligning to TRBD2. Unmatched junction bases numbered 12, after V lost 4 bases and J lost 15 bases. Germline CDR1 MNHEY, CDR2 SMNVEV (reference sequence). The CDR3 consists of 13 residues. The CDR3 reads CASSSRDYLRPFF. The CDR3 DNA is TGTGCCAGCAGTTCCCGGGACTACCTCCGTCCGTTCTTC.

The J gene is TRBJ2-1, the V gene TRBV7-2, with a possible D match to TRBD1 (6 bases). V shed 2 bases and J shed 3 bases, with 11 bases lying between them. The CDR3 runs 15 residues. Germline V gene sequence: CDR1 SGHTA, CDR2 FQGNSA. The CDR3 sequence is CASSLQTGFYNEQFF. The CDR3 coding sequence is TGTGCCAGCAGCTTACAGACAGGCTTCTACAATGAGCAGTTCTTC.

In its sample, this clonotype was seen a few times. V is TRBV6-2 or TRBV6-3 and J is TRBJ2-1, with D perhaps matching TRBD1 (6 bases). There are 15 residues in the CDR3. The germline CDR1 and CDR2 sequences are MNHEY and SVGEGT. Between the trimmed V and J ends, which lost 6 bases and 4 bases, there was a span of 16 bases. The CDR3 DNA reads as TGTGCCAGCAGCAACCCGATTACAGGGTACAATGAGCAGTTCTTC. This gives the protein CASSNPITGYNEQFF.

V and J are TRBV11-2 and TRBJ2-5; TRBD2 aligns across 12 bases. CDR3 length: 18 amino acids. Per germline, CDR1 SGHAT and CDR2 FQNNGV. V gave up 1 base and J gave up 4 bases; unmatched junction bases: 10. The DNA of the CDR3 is TGTGCCAGCAGCTTAGTATATGCTAGCGGGAGGGCGGGAGAGACCCAGTACTTC. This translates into CASSLVYASGRAGETQYF.

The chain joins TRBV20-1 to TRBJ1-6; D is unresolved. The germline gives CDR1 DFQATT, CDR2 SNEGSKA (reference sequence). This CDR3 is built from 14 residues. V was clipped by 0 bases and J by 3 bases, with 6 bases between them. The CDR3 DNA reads TGCAGTGCTAGAGAGACACTCTATAATTCACCCCTCCACTTT. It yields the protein CSARETLYNSPLHF.

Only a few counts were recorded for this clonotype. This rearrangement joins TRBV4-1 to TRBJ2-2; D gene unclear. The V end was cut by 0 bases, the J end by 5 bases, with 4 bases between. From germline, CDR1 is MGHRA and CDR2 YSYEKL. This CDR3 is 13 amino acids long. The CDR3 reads CASSQDQTGELFF. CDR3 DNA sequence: TGCGCCAGCAGCCAAGACCAAACCGGGGAGCTGTTTTTT.

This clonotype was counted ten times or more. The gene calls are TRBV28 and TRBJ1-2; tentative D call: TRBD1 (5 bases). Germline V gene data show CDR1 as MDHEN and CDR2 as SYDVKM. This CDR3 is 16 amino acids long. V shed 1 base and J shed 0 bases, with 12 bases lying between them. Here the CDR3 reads CASSLLSGGANYGYTF. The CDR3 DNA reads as TGTGCCAGCAGTTTATTATCGGGGGGAGCTAACTATGGCTACACCTTC.

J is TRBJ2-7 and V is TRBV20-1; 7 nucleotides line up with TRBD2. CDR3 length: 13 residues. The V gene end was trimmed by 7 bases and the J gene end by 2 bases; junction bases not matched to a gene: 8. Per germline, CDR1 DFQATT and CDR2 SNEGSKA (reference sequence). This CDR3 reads CSGLKRETYEQYF. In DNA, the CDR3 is TGCAGTGGTTTAAAGCGGGAAACCTACGAGCAGTACTTC.

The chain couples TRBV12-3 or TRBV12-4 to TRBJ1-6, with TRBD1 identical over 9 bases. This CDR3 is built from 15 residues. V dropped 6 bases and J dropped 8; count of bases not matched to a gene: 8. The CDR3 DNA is TGTGCCAGCAGGGTGGGACAGGGAGTCTATTCACCCCTCCACTTT. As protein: CASRVGQGVYSPLHF.

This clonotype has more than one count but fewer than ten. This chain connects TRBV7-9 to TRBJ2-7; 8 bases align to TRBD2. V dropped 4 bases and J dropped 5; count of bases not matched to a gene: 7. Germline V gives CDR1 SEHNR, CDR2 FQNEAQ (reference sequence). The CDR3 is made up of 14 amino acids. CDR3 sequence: CASSSELAAHEQYF. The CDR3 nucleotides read TGTGCCAGCAGCTCGGAACTAGCGGCCCACGAGCAGTACTTC.

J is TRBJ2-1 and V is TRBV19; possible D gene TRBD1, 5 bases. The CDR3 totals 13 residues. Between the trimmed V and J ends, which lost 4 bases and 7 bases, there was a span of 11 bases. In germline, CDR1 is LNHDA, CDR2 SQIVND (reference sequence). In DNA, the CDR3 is TGTGCCAGTAGTACGACCAGACAGAATGAGCAGTTCTTC. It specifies CASSTTRQNEQFF. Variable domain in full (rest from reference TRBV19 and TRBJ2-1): DGGITQSPKYLFRKEGQNVTLSCEQNLNHDAMYWYRQDPGQGLRLIYYSQIVNDFQKGDIAEGYSVSREKKESFPLTVTSAQKNPTAFYLCASSTTRQNEQFFGPGTRLTVL.

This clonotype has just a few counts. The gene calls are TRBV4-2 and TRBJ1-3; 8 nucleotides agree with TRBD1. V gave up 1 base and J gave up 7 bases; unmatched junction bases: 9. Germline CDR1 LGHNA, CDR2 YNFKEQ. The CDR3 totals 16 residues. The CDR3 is CASSQAADRERNTIYF. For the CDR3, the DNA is TGTGCCAGCAGCCAAGCCGCGGACAGGGAGCGGAACACCATATATTTT.

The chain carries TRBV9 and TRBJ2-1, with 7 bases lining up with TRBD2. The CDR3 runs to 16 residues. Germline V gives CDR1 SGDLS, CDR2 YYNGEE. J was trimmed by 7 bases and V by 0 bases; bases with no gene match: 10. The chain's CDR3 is CASSVAHGRLGNEQFF. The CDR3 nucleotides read TGTGCCAGCAGCGTAGCTCACGGGAGGTTGGGAAATGAGCAGTTCTTC.

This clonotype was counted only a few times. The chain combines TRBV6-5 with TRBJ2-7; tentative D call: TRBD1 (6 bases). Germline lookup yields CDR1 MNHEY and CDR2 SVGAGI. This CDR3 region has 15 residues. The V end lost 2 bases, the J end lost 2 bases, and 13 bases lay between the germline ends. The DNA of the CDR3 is TGTGCCAGCAGTTACAACACAGGGTCCACCTACGAGCAGTACTTC. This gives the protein CASSYNTGSTYEQYF.

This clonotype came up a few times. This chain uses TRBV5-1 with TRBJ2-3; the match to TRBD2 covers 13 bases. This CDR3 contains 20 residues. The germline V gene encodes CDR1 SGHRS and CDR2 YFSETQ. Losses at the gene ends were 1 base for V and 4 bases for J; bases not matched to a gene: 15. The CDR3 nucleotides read TGCGCCAGCAGCTTGAGGACGGGACTAGCGGGAAGGAGGAGCCCAGATACGCAGTATTTT. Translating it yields CASSLRTGLAGRRSPDTQYF.

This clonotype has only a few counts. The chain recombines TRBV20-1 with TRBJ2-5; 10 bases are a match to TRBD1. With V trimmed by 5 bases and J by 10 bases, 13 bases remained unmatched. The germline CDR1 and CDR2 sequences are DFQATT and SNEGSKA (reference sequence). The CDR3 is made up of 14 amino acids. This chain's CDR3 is CSAPETGGDGVQYF. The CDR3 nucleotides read TGCAGTGCTCCAGAGACAGGGGGCGATGGGGTCCAGTACTTC.

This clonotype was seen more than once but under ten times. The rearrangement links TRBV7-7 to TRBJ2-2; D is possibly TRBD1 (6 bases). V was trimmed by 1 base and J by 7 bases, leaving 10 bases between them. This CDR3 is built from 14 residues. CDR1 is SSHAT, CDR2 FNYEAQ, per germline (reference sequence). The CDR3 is CASSLEQGGGELFF. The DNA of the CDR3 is TGTGCCAGCAGCTTAGAACAGGGCGGCGGGGAGCTGTTTTTT.

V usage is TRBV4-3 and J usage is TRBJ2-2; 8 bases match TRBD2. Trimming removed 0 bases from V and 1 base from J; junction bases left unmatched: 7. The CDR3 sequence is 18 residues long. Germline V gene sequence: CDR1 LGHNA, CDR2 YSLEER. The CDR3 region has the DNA TGCGCCAGCAGCCAAGATGGACCGGGGGGGGAGAACACCGGGGAGCTGTTTTTT. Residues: CASSQDGPGGENTGELFF.

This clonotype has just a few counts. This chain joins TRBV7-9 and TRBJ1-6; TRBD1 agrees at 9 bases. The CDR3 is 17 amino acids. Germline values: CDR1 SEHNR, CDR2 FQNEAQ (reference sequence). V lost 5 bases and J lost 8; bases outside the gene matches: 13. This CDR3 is CASSPSFRDRVHSPLHF. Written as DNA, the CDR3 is TGTGCCAGCAGCCCCAGCTTCCGGGACAGGGTGCATTCACCCCTCCACTTT.

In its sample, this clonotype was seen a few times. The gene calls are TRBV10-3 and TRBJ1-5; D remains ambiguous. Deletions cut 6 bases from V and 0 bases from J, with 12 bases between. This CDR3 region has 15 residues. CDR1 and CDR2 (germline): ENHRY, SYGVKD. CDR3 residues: CAISTGTDSNQPQHF. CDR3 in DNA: TGTGCCATCAGCACGGGAACGGATAGCAATCAGCCCCAGCATTTT.

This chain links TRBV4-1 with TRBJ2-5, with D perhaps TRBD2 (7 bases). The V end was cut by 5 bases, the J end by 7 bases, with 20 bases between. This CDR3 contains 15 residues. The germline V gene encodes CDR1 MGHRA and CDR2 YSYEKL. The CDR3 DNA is TGCGCCAGCAGCTCCGGACCGGGGGGCCGTGTGACCCAGTACTTC. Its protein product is CASSSGPGGRVTQYF.

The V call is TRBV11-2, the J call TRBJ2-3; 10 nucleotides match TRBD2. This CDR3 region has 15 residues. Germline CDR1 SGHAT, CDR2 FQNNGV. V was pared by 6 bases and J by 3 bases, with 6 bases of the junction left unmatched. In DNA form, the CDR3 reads TGTGCCAGCAGGAAAGCGGGAGGGATGACAGATACGCAGTATTTT. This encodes CASRKAGGMTDTQYF.

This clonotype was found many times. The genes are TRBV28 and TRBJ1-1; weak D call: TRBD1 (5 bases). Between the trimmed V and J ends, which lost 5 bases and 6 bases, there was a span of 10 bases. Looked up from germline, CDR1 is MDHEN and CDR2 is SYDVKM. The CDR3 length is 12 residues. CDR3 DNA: TGTGCCAGCAGTATTTGGGGGGCTGAAGCTTTCTTT. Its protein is CASSIWGAEAFF.